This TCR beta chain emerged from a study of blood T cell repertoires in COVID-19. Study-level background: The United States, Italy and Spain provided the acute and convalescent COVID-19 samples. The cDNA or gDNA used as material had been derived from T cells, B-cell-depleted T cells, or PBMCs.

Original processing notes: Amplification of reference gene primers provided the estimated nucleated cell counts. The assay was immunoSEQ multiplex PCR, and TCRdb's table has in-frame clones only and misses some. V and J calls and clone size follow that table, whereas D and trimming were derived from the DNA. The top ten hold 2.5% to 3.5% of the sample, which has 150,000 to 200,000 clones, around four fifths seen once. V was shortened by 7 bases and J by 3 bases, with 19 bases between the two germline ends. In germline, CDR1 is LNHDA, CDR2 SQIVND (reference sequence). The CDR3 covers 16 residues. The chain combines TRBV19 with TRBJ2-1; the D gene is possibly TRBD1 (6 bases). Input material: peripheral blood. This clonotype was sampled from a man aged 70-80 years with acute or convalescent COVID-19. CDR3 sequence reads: CASKEPTGQGYNEQFF. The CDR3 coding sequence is TGTGCCAGTAAAGAACCGACAGGCCAGGGCTACAATGAGCAGTTCTTC. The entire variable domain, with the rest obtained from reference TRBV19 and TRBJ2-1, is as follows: DGGITQSPKYLFRKEGQNVTLSCEQNLNHDAMYWYRQDPGQGLRLIYYSQIVNDFQKGDIAEGYSVSREKKESFPLTVTSAQKNPTAFYLCASKEPTGQGYNEQFFGPGTRLTVL.